The next 29 T cell receptor beta chains were all read from a single sample in a study of T cells in localized non-small cell lung cancer. Sequencing was performed with immunoSEQ multiplex PCR; in TCRdb, only in-frame clones are kept and a portion is missing. The sample shows around 3,900 clones, 40% to 50% of them seen only once. Sequenced material: lung tumor tissue, taken before any cancer treatment. The receptors here all came from a woman aged 35 to 75 with stage I lung adenocarcinoma.

The chain employs TRBV11-3 and TRBJ2-1; a weak D match, TRBD2 (6 bases). V was clipped by 3 bases and J by 7 bases, with 16 bases between them. Germline V CDR1 and CDR2: SGHNT, YENEEA. CDR3 length equals 15 residues. The CDR3 sequence: CASSLASGESNEQFF. The CDR3 coding sequence is TGTGCCAGCAGCTTGGCCTCGGGAGAATCGAATGAGCAGTTCTTC.

A few counts support this clone. V usage is TRBV30 and J usage is TRBJ1-1, with a possible D match to TRBD1 (5 bases). Trimming stripped 8 bases from V and 2 bases from J, with 15 bases between. Germline V CDR1 and CDR2: GTSNPN, SVGIG (reference sequence). This CDR3 contains 13 residues. This chain's CDR3 is CAESKDRNTEAFF. In DNA form, the CDR3 reads TGTGCCGAGTCGAAAGACAGAAACACTGAAGCTTTCTTT.

V usage is TRBV9 and J usage is TRBJ1-1; no firm D call. The CDR3 length is 17 residues. Germline V gene lookup returns CDR1 SGDLS and CDR2 YYNGEE. V lost 2 bases and J lost 0, with 17 bases in between. CDR3 bases: TGTGCCAGCAGCGTCGAAGGAAACGGACCCATGAACACTGAAGCTTTCTTT. Protein: CASSVEGNGPMNTEAFF.

The chain recombines TRBV6-8 with TRBJ2-7, with 8 bases aligning to TRBD2. Germline V CDR1 and CDR2: MNHGY, SAAAGT. The CDR3 loop spans 15 amino acids. V lost 7 bases, J lost 0 bases, and 8 bases stayed unmatched. The CDR3 DNA reads TGTGCCAGCACCCCAGCGGGAGACCTCTCCTACGAGCAGTACTTC. It specifies CASTPAGDLSYEQYF.

The chain is built from TRBV5-1 and TRBJ1-1, with 7 bases identical to TRBD1. Germline-derived CDR1 and CDR2 are SGHRS and YFSETQ. With V trimmed by 1 base and J by 6 bases, 6 bases remained unmatched. The CDR3 has 14 residues. The CDR3 reads CASSLRQGFAEAFF. For the CDR3, the DNA is TGCGCCAGCAGCTTGAGACAGGGCTTCGCTGAAGCTTTCTTT.

This clone was seen more than once but under ten times. The chain employs TRBV6-7 and TRBJ2-7; weak D call: TRBD2 (7 bases). TRBV6-7 is an ORF for which the function is uncertain. V lost 8 bases, J lost 3 bases, and 20 bases lay in between. CDR3 length: 15 amino acids. As DNA, the CDR3 is TGTGCCAGCTCCGTCCCGGGGGGCACCTTCTACGAGCAGTACTTC. Translated, it gives CASSVPGGTFYEQYF.

The chain is built from TRBV28 and TRBJ1-4; D not resolved. The germline gives CDR1 MDHEN, CDR2 SYDVKM. CDR3 size: 14 residues. V lost 7 bases and J lost 3, with 12 bases in between. CDR3 sequence (DNA): TGTGCCAGCATCCAAGGCGGAGCTAATGAAAAACTGTTTTTT. It yields the protein CASIQGGANEKLFF.

The rearrangement joins TRBV11-3 to TRBJ2-7; D is uncertain. The germline V and J ends were trimmed by 0 bases and 0 bases, with 9 bases remaining between them. This CDR3 spans 15 amino acids. Germline lookup yields CDR1 SGHNT and CDR2 YENEEA. The CDR3 nucleotides are TGTGCCAGCAGCTTAGAGTGGGGTCGCTCCTACGAGCAGTACTTC. It is translated as CASSLEWGRSYEQYF.

The chain combines TRBV10-3 with TRBJ2-1; 7 bases agree with TRBD2. The CDR3 runs to 16 residues. CDR1 is ENHRY, CDR2 SYGVKD, per germline. After removal of 1 base from V and 6 bases from J, the junction contained 9 bases not matched to a gene. The CDR3 nucleotides are TGTGCCATCAGTGAGTACCCAGCGGGAATGGGCAATGAGCAGTTCTTC. Translation: CAISEYPAGMGNEQFF.

This clone has a handful of counts. The J gene is TRBJ2-1, the V gene TRBV6-8, with D possibly being TRBD1 (8 bases). From germline, CDR1 is MNHGY and CDR2 SAAAGT. Deletions cut 10 bases from V and 7 bases from J, with 23 bases between. The length of the CDR3 is 15 residues. The CDR3 region has the DNA TGTGCCATCAGGGAGGGACAGGAGGGGGGGAATGAGCAGTTCTTC. Its protein is CAIREGQEGGNEQFF.

The chain links TRBV18 to TRBJ1-3; D perhaps matches TRBD1 (5 bases). This CDR3 region has 14 residues. Germline lookup yields CDR1 KGHSH and CDR2 LQKENI. V lost 6 bases to trimming and J lost 0 bases, with 9 bases between them. This CDR3 reads CASSPGFSGNTIYF. The CDR3 nucleotides read TGTGCCAGCTCCCCAGGGTTCTCTGGAAACACCATATATTTT.

This clone was recorded once. This chain uses TRBV19 with TRBJ1-1, with a possible D match to TRBD1 (6 bases). CDR1 is LNHDA, CDR2 SQIVND, per germline (reference sequence). The CDR3 extends over 14 amino acids. Trimming cost V 6 bases and J 7 bases, with 18 bases left between them. CDR3 DNA sequence: TGTGCCAGTAGCAATGCCCTCGGACAGAGTGAAGCTTTCTTT. It codes for CASSNALGQSEAFF.

This clone showed up just a few times. The CDR3 DNA sequence: TGTGCCAGCAGTCCCGCGAACATAAGGGGGACCGGGGAGCTGTTTTTT. This encodes CASSPANIRGTGELFF. The rearrangement joins TRBV6-8 to TRBJ2-2, with D possibly being TRBD1 (6 bases). This CDR3 is built from 16 residues. Trimming removed 5 bases from V and 5 bases from J, with 18 bases in between. Germline V lookup: CDR1 MNHGY, CDR2 SAAAGT.

In this sample, this clone turned up a few times. The chain has TRBV11-3 and TRBJ2-4; D is possibly TRBD2 (5 bases). The CDR3 covers 15 residues. In germline, CDR1 is SGHNT, CDR2 YENEEA. V was shortened by 2 bases and J by 3 bases, with 11 bases between the two germline ends. The CDR3 sequence: CASSLSTGDKNIQYF. In DNA form, the CDR3 reads TGTGCCAGCAGCTTAAGCACCGGGGACAAAAACATTCAGTACTTC.

This clone has only one observation. The genes are TRBV30 and TRBJ2-2; D is unclear. V was clipped by 4 bases and J by 6 bases, with 12 bases between them. CDR3 size: 13 residues. Germline CDR1 GTSNPN, CDR2 SVGIG (reference sequence). CDR3 bases: TGTGCCTGGACCCCGTCCGGCGCCGGGGAGCTGTTTTTT. This sequence encodes CAWTPSGAGELFF. The entire variable domain, with the rest obtained from reference TRBV30 and TRBJ2-2, is as follows: SQTIHQWPATLVQPVGSPLSLECTVEGTSNPNLYWYRQAAGRGLQLLFYSVGIGQISSEVPQNLSASRPQDRQFILSSKKLLLSDSGFYLCAWTPSGAGELFFGEGSRLTVL.

The chain has TRBV11-3 and TRBJ2-1, with D unclear. CDR1 is SGHNT and CDR2 is YENEEA in the germline V gene. The V end lost 1 base, the J end lost 9 bases, and 13 bases lay between the germline ends. This CDR3 contains 14 residues. CDR3 protein: CASSLGQPSFEQFF. The CDR3, as DNA: TGTGCCAGCAGCTTAGGACAACCGAGTTTTGAGCAGTTCTTC.

This clone was picked up a small number of times. A read error may produce the germline difference seen at one junction end. The gene calls are TRBV6-1 and TRBJ1-1; D gene unclear. Germline lookup yields CDR1 MNHNS and CDR2 SASEGT. The CDR3 covers 14 residues. The CDR3 bases are TGTGCCATCAGTGAAGGGTTAAAGCGGACTGAAGCTTTCTTT. As protein: CAISEGLKRTEAFF.

In this sample, this clone turned up a few times. The V and J genes are TRBV10-3 and TRBJ1-2; D perhaps matches TRBD1 (6 bases). This CDR3 spans 13 amino acids. The V gene lost 10 bases and the J gene lost 2 bases, with 14 bases spanning the gap. The germline CDR1 and CDR2 sequences are ENHRY and SYGVKD. In DNA form, the CDR3 reads TGTGCCAGCCGCAATACAGGGAACTATGGCTACACCTTC. Amino acid sequence: CASRNTGNYGYTF.

This clone was observed a handful of times. The gene calls are TRBV30 and TRBJ1-3; D might be TRBD1 (5 bases). This CDR3 is 13 amino acids long. V was pared by 5 bases and J by 4 bases, with 12 bases between. In germline, CDR1 is GTSNPN, CDR2 SVGIG (reference sequence). CDR3 in DNA: TGTGCCTGGGGGGCCGACACAGGAAACACCATATATTTT. Encoded protein: CAWGADTGNTIYF. The whole variable domain, remainder taken from reference TRBV30 and TRBJ1-3, is SQTIHQWPATLVQPVGSPLSLECTVEGTSNPNLYWYRQAAGRGLQLLFYSVGIGQISSEVPQNLSASRPQDRQFILSSKKLLLSDSGFYLCAWGADTGNTIYFGEGSWLTVV.

A few counts support this clone. This chain links TRBV9 with TRBJ2-3; D call uncertain. There are 13 residues in the CDR3. The V gene lost 1 base and the J gene lost 2 bases, with 5 bases spanning the gap. Per the germline V gene, CDR1 is SGDLS and CDR2 is YYNGEE. The CDR3 protein is CASSVSLTDTQYF. CDR3 nucleotide sequence: TGTGCCAGCAGCGTATCCCTCACAGATACGCAGTATTTT.

This clone was picked up a small number of times. This chain uses TRBV14 with TRBJ2-7, with 7 bases aligning to TRBD1. V was clipped by 2 bases and J by 6 bases; unmatched bases: 4. The CDR3 length is 13 residues. Germline V gene sequence: CDR1 SGHDN, CDR2 FVKESK. The CDR3 region has the DNA TGTGCCAGCAGCCAACAGACAGGGACCGAGCAGTACTTC. This encodes CASSQQTGTEQYF.

The rearrangement joins TRBV19 to TRBJ1-1; D call uncertain. The CDR3 runs 11 residues. V gave up 5 bases and J gave up 5 bases, with 6 bases separating them. CDR1 and CDR2 from the germline V gene are LNHDA and SQIVND (reference sequence). Here the CDR3 DNA reads TGTGCCAGTAGTGTACAAACTGAAGCTTTCTTT. It translates to CASSVQTEAFF.

The chain couples TRBV7-5 to TRBJ1-2; no check of the table's D call, TRBD1, against the DNA was made. TRBV7-5 is a documented pseudogene. The CDR3 covers 15 residues. CDR3 in DNA: TGTGCCAGCAGGCTATCAGGACAGGCTAACTATGGCTACACCTTC. Translation gives CASRLSGQANYGYTF.

Only a few counts were recorded for this clone. This chain joins TRBV11-3 and TRBJ2-5; D is possibly TRBD2 (5 bases). V was shortened by 3 bases and J by 8 bases, with 16 bases between the two germline ends. The CDR3 covers 14 residues. Per germline, CDR1 SGHNT and CDR2 YENEEA. CDR3 DNA: TGTGCCAGCAGCTTCTCTTCGGTGTCGGGAACCCAGTACTTC. This sequence encodes CASSFSSVSGTQYF.

For this clone: An end of the junction does not agree with germline; a read error may underlie this. J is TRBJ2-3 and V is TRBV19; possibly TRBD2 for D (5 bases). The CDR3 runs 16 residues. Germline assignment: CDR1 LNHDA and CDR2 SQIVND (reference sequence). CDR3 sequence: CASSMSPRRSTNTQYF. Written as DNA, the CDR3 is TGTGCCAGTAGTATGTCTCCCCGGAGGTCCACAAATACGCAGTATTTT.

CDR3 amino acids: CASKTDRANTEAFF. DNA for the CDR3: TGTGCCAGTAAGACCGACAGGGCGAACACTGAAGCTTTCTTT. The chain links TRBV19 to TRBJ1-1, with 7 bases matching TRBD1. The CDR3 length is 14 residues. Germline V gene data show CDR1 as LNHDA and CDR2 as SQIVND (reference sequence). V was pared by 7 bases and J by 1 base, with 6 bases of the junction left unmatched.

By sample fraction, this clone is medium-sized. V is TRBV7-5 and J is TRBJ2-7; the table assigns TRBD2, which was not confirmed against the DNA. TRBV7-5 is a listed pseudogene. The CDR3 has 14 amino acids. Here the CDR3 reads CVRSSRLAGYEQYF. The CDR3 DNA sequence: TGTGTCAGAAGCTCCCGGCTTGCGGGCTACGAGCAGTACTTC.

The rearrangement links TRBV19 to TRBJ2-5; TRBD2 might be the D (5 bases). There are 15 residues in the CDR3. The V and J ends lost 3 bases and 2 bases respectively, with 13 bases between them. The germline gives CDR1 LNHDA, CDR2 SQIVND (reference sequence). CDR3 sequence (DNA): TGTGCCAGTAGTATCGGAGTAGCGAGGCAAGAGACCCAGTACTTC. Its translation is CASSIGVARQETQYF.

V and J are TRBV19 and TRBJ1-5; TRBD1 matches at 7 bases. The junction had 6 bases not matched to a gene; V was cut back by 5 bases and J by 5 bases. The CDR3 sequence is 14 residues long. CDR1 LNHDA and CDR2 SQIVND come from the germline V gene (reference sequence). The CDR3 reads CASSLWTGYQPQHF. The CDR3 DNA reads as TGTGCCAGTAGTCTCTGGACAGGCTATCAGCCCCAGCATTTT. Together with reference TRBV19 and TRBJ1-5, the CDR3 gives the full variable domain: DGGITQSPKYLFRKEGQNVTLSCEQNLNHDAMYWYRQDPGQGLRLIYYSQIVNDFQKGDIAEGYSVSREKKESFPLTVTSAQKNPTAFYLCASSLWTGYQPQHFGDGTRLSIL.